The 24 T cell receptor beta chains below all came from one sample that was sequenced in a study of graft-versus-host responses after intestinal transplantation. Researchers placed 200,000 CFSE-labeled responder cells in culture with 200,000 irradiated, violet-dye-labeled stimulator cells. The protocol was immunoSEQ multiplex PCR, while the TCRdb copy is restricted to in-frame clones and leaves out a portion. The sample contains roughly 13,000 clones, around two fifths of which appear only once. The sample was alloreactive CD8+ T cells from a mixed lymphocyte reaction culture, taken before intestinal transplant. Stated subset: CFSE-low proliferating T cells sorted from roughly six-day pre-transplant mixed lymphocyte reaction (GvH or HvG direction). Receptor source: a human patient who received an intestinal transplant.

This clone was counted ten times or more. The rearrangement uses TRBV15 and TRBJ1-3, with D possibly being TRBD1 (5 bases). The CDR3 is 14 amino acids. V lost 1 base to trimming and J lost 2 bases, with 6 bases between them. Looked up from germline, CDR1 is LNHNV and CDR2 is YYDKDF (reference sequence). The CDR3 spells CATSRVRAGNTIYF. The CDR3, as DNA: TGTGCCACCAGCAGAGTCAGGGCTGGAAACACCATATATTTT.

This clone was seen more than once but under ten times. CDR3 DNA: TGCGCCAGCAGCCAAGATTTCGGGACAGCTAACCCCTACGAGCAGTACTTC. This codes for CASSQDFGTANPYEQYF. The chain is built from TRBV4-1 and TRBJ2-7, with 7 bases matching TRBD1. V was clipped by 0 bases and J by 2 bases; unmatched bases: 10. CDR1 is MGHRA and CDR2 is YSYEKL in the germline V gene. The CDR3 has 17 amino acids.

The chain links TRBV28 to TRBJ1-1, with D uncertain. V was cut by 3 bases and J by 0 bases, with 14 bases left in between. The CDR3 runs 16 residues. In germline, CDR1 is MDHEN, CDR2 SYDVKM. The CDR3 coding sequence is TGTGCCAGCAGTTTTTTCTTAGAATTCTTGAACACTGAAGCTTTCTTT. The encoded protein is CASSFFLEFLNTEAFF.

The V and J genes are TRBV9 and TRBJ2-1, with TRBD2 identical over 8 bases. This CDR3 comprises 15 residues. Looked up from germline, CDR1 is SGDLS and CDR2 is YYNGEE. V gave up 0 bases and J gave up 10 bases; unmatched junction bases: 9. The CDR3 region is CASSVVPGGRDEQFF. CDR3 sequence (DNA): TGTGCCAGCAGCGTAGTACCGGGGGGGCGAGACGAGCAGTTCTTC.

V and J are TRBV2 and TRBJ1-2, with D hard to call. V lost 5 bases and J 4 bases, leaving 8 bases between the germline ends. The CDR3 loop spans 12 amino acids. Germline lookup yields CDR1 SNHLY and CDR2 FYNNEI. Here the CDR3 reads CASSPGVYGYTF. The DNA for the CDR3 is TGTGCCAGCAGTCCGGGAGTCTATGGCTACACCTTC.

V usage is TRBV29-1 and J usage is TRBJ2-7; a possible D gene is TRBD2 (5 bases). CDR1 and CDR2 from the germline V gene are SQVTM and ANQGSEA. CDR3 length equals 13 residues. Deletions cut 6 bases from V and 2 bases from J, with 14 bases between. The CDR3 bases are TGCAGCGTGGGAGCCAGTTCTCCCTACGAGCAGTACTTC. Translated: CSVGASSPYEQYF.

This clone was counted between two and nine times. This rearrangement joins TRBV5-1 to TRBJ2-3; D uncertain. Germline CDR1 reads SGHRS; CDR2 reads YFSETQ. Trimming stripped 5 bases from V and 0 bases from J, with 4 bases between. The CDR3 covers 12 residues. CDR3 coding DNA: TGCGCCAGCAGATCTAGCACAGATACGCAGTATTTT. This translates into CASRSSTDTQYF.

The rearrangement links TRBV5-1 to TRBJ2-5; maybe TRBD2 (6 bases). Germline values: CDR1 SGHRS, CDR2 YFSETQ. V was pared by 5 bases and J by 5 bases, with 13 bases between. This CDR3 contains 13 residues. This CDR3 reads CASREEGPETQYF. CDR3 nucleotide sequence: TGCGCCAGCAGGGAGGAGGGCCCGGAGACCCAGTACTTC.

This clone was seen a few times. This chain links TRBV9 with TRBJ2-2, with D possibly TRBD1 on 6 matching bases. The CDR3 is 15 amino acids. The V end lost 3 bases, the J end lost 7 bases, and 16 bases lay between the germline ends. Germline V gives CDR1 SGDLS, CDR2 YYNGEE. Written as DNA, the CDR3 is TGTGCCAGCAGCGAGGGGACAAGTCGGGACGGGGAGCTGTTTTTT. It codes for CASSEGTSRDGELFF.

The chain is built from TRBV5-1 and TRBJ2-7, with 11 bases lining up with TRBD2. Germline values: CDR1 SGHRS, CDR2 YFSETQ. The ends lost 7 bases at V and 2 bases at J; junction bases unmatched: 2. The CDR3 covers 13 residues. CDR3 sequence (DNA): TGCGCCAGCCGACTAGCGGGAACCTACGAGCAGTACTTC. This sequence encodes CASRLAGTYEQYF.

The chain links TRBV2 to TRBJ1-5, with D possibly being TRBD1 (5 bases). The length of the CDR3 is 16 residues. Trimming removed 3 bases from V and 7 bases from J, with 19 bases in between. Germline V CDR1 and CDR2: SNHLY, FYNNEI. The CDR3 DNA reads as TGTGCCAGCAGTGACCCGGCCAGGGAGGTGGAGCAGCCCCAGCATTTT. This codes for CASSDPAREVEQPQHF.

This clone is categorized as medium-sized. CDR3 DNA: TGCGCCAGCAGCTTGTGGGACAGTGGGAACACTGAAGCTTTCTTT. This sequence encodes CASSLWDSGNTEAFF. The chain carries TRBV5-1 and TRBJ1-1; TRBD1 matches at 7 bases. J was trimmed by 1 base and V by 1 base; bases with no gene match: 4. CDR3 length equals 15 residues. Germline V gene lookup returns CDR1 SGHRS and CDR2 YFSETQ.

The chain uses TRBV28 and TRBJ2-2; 9 bases map to TRBD2. V shed 3 bases, J shed 4 bases, and the junction held 3 bases outside the gene matches. Germline V gene data show CDR1 as MDHEN and CDR2 as SYDVKM. The CDR3 is made up of 15 amino acids. This CDR3 reads CASSLAGGFTGELFF. CDR3 DNA: TGTGCCAGCAGTTTGGCGGGAGGGTTCACCGGGGAGCTGTTTTTT.

In its sample, this clone was seen a few times. The rearrangement joins TRBV19 to TRBJ2-2; a weak D match, TRBD2 (6 bases). This CDR3 has 15 amino acids. The germline gives CDR1 LNHDA, CDR2 SQIVND (reference sequence). V lost 3 bases to trimming and J lost 7 bases, with 15 bases between them. CDR3 DNA sequence: TGTGCCAGTAGTATGAGGGACTCCCCATTCGGGGAGCTGTTTTTT. It codes for CASSMRDSPFGELFF. The full variable domain, with the rest looked up from reference TRBV19 and TRBJ2-2, is DGGITQSPKYLFRKEGQNVTLSCEQNLNHDAMYWYRQDPGQGLRLIYYSQIVNDFQKGDIAEGYSVSREKKESFPLTVTSAQKNPTAFYLCASSMRDSPFGELFFGEGSRLTVL.

This clone was seen a handful of times. The genes are TRBV6-5 and TRBJ2-7; 9 bases align to TRBD1. In germline, CDR1 is MNHEY, CDR2 SVGAGI. V shed 2 bases and J 2 bases; nucleotides not matched to a gene: 4. CDR3 length: 15 residues. In DNA, the CDR3 is TGTGCCAGCAGTTACGGACAGGGGACGGCCTACGAGCAGTACTTC. Encoded protein: CASSYGQGTAYEQYF.

V usage is TRBV27 and J usage is TRBJ1-5; the match to TRBD1 covers 7 bases. The length of the CDR3 is 15 residues. CDR1 MNHEY and CDR2 SMNVEV come from the germline V gene (reference sequence). The V gene end was trimmed by 7 bases and the J gene end by 9 bases; junction bases not matched to a gene: 15. For the CDR3, the DNA is TGTGCCAGCACCACTGCAGGGGGGAGCCCGTGGCCCCAGCATTTT. Its protein product is CASTTAGGSPWPQHF.

V gene TRBV4-1 combines with J gene TRBJ2-2; 10 nucleotides align to TRBD2. Per the germline V gene, CDR1 is MGHRA and CDR2 is YSYEKL. With V trimmed by 5 bases and J by 3 bases, 3 bases remained unmatched. This CDR3 spans 15 amino acids. CDR3 in DNA: TGCGCCAGCAGCGCCCTAGCGGGAGACACCGGGGAGCTGTTTTTT. This gives the protein CASSALAGDTGELFF.

The V and J genes are TRBV13 and TRBJ1-4; perhaps TRBD1 as D (5 bases). Trimming removed 2 bases from V and 7 bases from J, with 11 bases in between. The CDR3 runs to 14 residues. Germline V gene data show CDR1 as PRHDT and CDR2 as FYEKMQ (reference sequence). The CDR3 sequence is CASSLRQGIEKLFF. The CDR3 nucleotides are TGTGCCAGCAGCTTACGGCAGGGTATTGAAAAACTGTTTTTT.

In its sample, this clone was seen a few times. The chain's CDR3 is CASSPDVGNREQYF. The CDR3 nucleotides are TGCGCCAGCAGCCCGGATGTCGGGAATCGGGAGCAGTACTTC. The chain uses TRBV4-1 and TRBJ2-7; D might be TRBD2 (5 bases). Germline CDR1 reads MGHRA; CDR2 reads YSYEKL. Trimming left V 4 bases short and J 7 bases short, with 17 bases between. There are 14 residues in the CDR3.

This chain uses TRBV14 with TRBJ1-1; D is unclear. V lost 4 bases and J 3 bases, leaving 15 bases between the germline ends. The CDR3 spans 15 residues. Germline V CDR1 and CDR2: SGHDN, FVKESK. The CDR3 protein is CASSLRGYGDTEAFF. CDR3 in DNA: TGTGCCAGCAGCCTACGAGGGTACGGCGACACTGAAGCTTTCTTT.

V usage is TRBV30 and J usage is TRBJ1-2; no firm D call. Germline CDR1 and CDR2: GTSNPN and SVGIG (reference sequence). There are 12 residues in the CDR3. Trimming removed 2 bases from V and 2 bases from J, with 6 bases in between. CDR3 in amino acids: CAWSSGNYGYTF. CDR3 bases: TGTGCCTGGAGTAGCGGCAACTATGGCTACACCTTC.

There are a few counts of this clone. The chain has TRBV28 and TRBJ2-1, with D unresolved. The CDR3 is 13 amino acids. Germline loops: CDR1 MDHEN, CDR2 SYDVKM. V was clipped by 6 bases and J by 8 bases, with 14 bases between them. The DNA for the CDR3 is TGTGCCAGCAGCTCGTATTCGGTAGATGAGCAGTTCTTC. It is translated as CASSSYSVDEQFF.

This clone was detected a few times. The genes are TRBV28 and TRBJ1-1, with unresolved D. The CDR3 runs 12 residues. Trimming removed 11 bases from V and 7 bases from J, with 17 bases in between. In germline, CDR1 is MDHEN, CDR2 SYDVKM. CDR3 sequence reads: CAGENRAGEAFF. The CDR3 DNA reads as TGTGCCGGAGAGAACCGGGCGGGTGAAGCTTTCTTT.

The gene calls are TRBV5-4 and TRBJ2-5; 11 nucleotides align to TRBD2. V lost 1 base and J lost 5; bases outside the gene matches: 13. The CDR3 runs 18 residues. CDR1 and CDR2 from the germline V gene are SGHNT and YYREEE (reference sequence). This CDR3 is CASSLSASGRIWGETQYF. The CDR3 nucleotides read TGTGCCAGCAGCTTGTCGGCTAGCGGGAGGATATGGGGGGAGACCCAGTACTTC.